The next 2 T cell receptor beta chains were all read from a single sample in a study of shared clonotypes between healthy human individuals. CD45RO-negative, CCR7-selected cells formed the naive CD8 fraction, which excluded terminally differentiated effector memory CD45RA+ cells. The table came from immunoSEQ multiplex PCR; TCRdb's copy has only in-frame clones and leaves some out. The sample has about 2,100,000 clones, about 92% seen once. The material sequenced was naive CD8+ T cells from PBMCs. All receptors come from a man younger than 35 in good health. Some clones in this sample may be carry-over from other donors' samples.

This rearrangement joins TRBV27 to TRBJ2-1; 8 bases fit TRBD1. The CDR3 totals 15 residues. Germline-derived CDR1 and CDR2 are MNHEY and SMNVEV (reference sequence). V shed 3 bases, J shed 6 bases, and the junction held 7 bases outside the gene matches. As DNA, the CDR3 is TGTGCCAGCAGTTTCCGGGACAGGACCCTCAATGAGCAGTTCTTC. Its protein product is CASSFRDRTLNEQFF.

This chain joins TRBV7-9 and TRBJ1-5; D is unclear. The V and J ends lost 5 bases and 11 bases respectively, with 13 bases between them. The CDR3 consists of 12 residues. Germline V CDR1 and CDR2: SEHNR, FQNEAQ (reference sequence). This CDR3 is CASSLQAGSQHF. In DNA form, the CDR3 reads TGTGCCAGCAGCCTTCAAGCGGGTTCCCAGCATTTT. Using reference TRBV7-9 and TRBJ1-5 for the parts outside the CDR3, the full variable domain is DTGVSQNPRHKITKRGQNVTFRCDPISEHNRLYWYRQTLGQGPEFLTYFQNEAQLEKSRLLSDRFSAERPKGSFSTLEIQRTEQGDSAMYLCASSLQAGSQHFGDGTRLSIL.